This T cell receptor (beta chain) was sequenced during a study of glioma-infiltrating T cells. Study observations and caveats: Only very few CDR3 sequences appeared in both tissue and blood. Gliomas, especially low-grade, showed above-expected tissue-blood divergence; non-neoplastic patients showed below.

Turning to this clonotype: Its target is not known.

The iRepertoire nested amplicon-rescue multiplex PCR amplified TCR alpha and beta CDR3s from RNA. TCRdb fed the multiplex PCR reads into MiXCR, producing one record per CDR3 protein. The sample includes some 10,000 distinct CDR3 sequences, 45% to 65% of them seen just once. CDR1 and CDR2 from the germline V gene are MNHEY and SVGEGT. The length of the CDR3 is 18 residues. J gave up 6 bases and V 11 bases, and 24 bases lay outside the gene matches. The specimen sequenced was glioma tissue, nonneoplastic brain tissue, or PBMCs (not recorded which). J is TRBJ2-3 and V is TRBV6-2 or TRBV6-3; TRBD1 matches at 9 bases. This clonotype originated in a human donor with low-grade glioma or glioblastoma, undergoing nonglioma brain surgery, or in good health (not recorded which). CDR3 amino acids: CAGIYSGAPGQGDDTQYF. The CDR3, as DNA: TGTGCCGGCATTTACTCCGGTGCGCCGGGACAGGGAGACGATACGCAGTATTTT.